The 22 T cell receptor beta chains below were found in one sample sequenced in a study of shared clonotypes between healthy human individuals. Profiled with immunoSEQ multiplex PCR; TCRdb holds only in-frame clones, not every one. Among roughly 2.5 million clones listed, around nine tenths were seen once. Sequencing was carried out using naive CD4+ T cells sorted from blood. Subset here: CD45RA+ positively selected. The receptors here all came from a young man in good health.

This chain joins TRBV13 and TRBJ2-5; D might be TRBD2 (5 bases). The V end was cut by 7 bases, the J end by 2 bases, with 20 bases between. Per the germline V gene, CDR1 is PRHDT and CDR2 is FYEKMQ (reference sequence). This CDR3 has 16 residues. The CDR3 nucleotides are TGTGCCAGCACCTCACGGGGTTGGGCAGCTCAAGAGACCCAGTACTTC. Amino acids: CASTSRGWAAQETQYF.

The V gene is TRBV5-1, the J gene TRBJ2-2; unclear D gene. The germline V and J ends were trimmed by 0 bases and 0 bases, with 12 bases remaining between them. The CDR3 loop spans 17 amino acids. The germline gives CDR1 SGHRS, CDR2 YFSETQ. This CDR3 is CASSLVPRVANTGELFF. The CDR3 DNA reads TGCGCCAGCAGCTTGGTGCCAAGAGTAGCGAACACCGGGGAGCTGTTTTTT.

CDR3 residues: CASSSQPGQGGNEQFF. The CDR3 DNA sequence: TGTGCCAGCAGTTCTCAGCCGGGACAGGGGGGCAATGAGCAGTTCTTC. The chain is built from TRBV28 and TRBJ2-1; TRBD1 matches at 11 bases. Unmatched junction bases numbered 8, after V lost 4 bases and J lost 6 bases. The CDR3 contains 16 residues. Looked up from germline, CDR1 is MDHEN and CDR2 is SYDVKM. Full variable domain (rest looked up from reference TRBV28 and TRBJ2-1): DVKVTQSSRYLVKRTGEKVFLECVQDMDHENMFWYRQDPGLGLRLIYFSYDVKMKEKGDIPEGYSVSREKKERFSLILESASTNQTSMYLCASSSQPGQGGNEQFFGPGTRLTVL.

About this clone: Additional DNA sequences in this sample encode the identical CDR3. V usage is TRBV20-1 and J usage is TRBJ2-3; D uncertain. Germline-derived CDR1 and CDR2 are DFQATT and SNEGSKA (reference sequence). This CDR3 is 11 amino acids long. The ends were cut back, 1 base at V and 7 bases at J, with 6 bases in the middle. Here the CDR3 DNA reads TGCAGTGCTAGAGGTGGAAATACGCAGTATTTT. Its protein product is CSARGGNTQYF.

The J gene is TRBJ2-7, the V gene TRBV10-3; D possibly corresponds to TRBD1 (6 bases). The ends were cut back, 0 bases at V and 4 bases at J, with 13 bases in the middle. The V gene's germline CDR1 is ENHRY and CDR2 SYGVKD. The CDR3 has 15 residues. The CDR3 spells CAISESGRGSYEQYF. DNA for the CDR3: TGTGCCATCAGTGAGTCCGGCAGGGGTTCGTACGAGCAGTACTTC.

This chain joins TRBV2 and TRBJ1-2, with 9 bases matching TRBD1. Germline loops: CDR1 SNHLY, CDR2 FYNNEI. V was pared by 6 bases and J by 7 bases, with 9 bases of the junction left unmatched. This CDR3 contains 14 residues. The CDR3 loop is CASSGDRASTGYTF. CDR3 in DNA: TGTGCCAGCAGCGGGGACAGGGCTTCAACTGGCTACACCTTC.

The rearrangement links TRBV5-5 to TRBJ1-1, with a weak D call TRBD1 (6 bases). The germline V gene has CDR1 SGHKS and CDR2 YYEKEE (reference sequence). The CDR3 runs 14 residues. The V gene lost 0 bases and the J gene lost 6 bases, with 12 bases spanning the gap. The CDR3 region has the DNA TGTGCCAGCAGCTTGGTCACCGGGGGCGCTGAAGCTTTCTTT. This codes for CASSLVTGGAEAFF.

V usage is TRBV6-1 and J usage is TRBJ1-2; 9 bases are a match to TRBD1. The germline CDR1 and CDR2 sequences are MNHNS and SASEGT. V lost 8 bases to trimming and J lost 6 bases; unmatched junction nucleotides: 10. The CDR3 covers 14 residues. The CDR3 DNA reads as TGTGCCAGCTCTGAGACCGGGACAGGGAATGGCTACACCTTC. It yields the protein CASSETGTGNGYTF.

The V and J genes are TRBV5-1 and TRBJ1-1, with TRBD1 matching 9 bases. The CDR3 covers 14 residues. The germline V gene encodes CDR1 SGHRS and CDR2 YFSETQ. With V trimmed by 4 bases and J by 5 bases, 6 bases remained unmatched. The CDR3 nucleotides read TGCGCCAGCAGCCCGCGGACAGGGGAGACTGAAGCTTTCTTT. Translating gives CASSPRTGETEAFF.

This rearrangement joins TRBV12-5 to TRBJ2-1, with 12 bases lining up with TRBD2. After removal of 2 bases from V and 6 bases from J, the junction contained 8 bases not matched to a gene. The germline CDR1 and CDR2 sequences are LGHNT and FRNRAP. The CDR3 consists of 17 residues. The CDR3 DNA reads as TGTGCTAGTGGTTTGCCCCTAGCGGGAGGGCCCCTCAATGAGCAGTTCTTC. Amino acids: CASGLPLAGGPLNEQFF.

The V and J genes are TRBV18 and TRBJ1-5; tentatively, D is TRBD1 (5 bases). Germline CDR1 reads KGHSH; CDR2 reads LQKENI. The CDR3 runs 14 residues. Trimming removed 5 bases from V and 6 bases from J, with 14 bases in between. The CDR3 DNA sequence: TGTGCCAGCTCAGCCTCTGGGACGGGTCAGCCCCAGCATTTT. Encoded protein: CASSASGTGQPQHF.

CDR3 bases: TGTGCCAGCAGTTCTGGGGCTAGGAACACCGGGGAGCTGTTTTTT. Translated: CASSSGARNTGELFF. The V call is TRBV28, the J call TRBJ2-2, with D tentatively TRBD1 (5 bases). Per the germline V gene, CDR1 is MDHEN and CDR2 is SYDVKM. Deletions cut 4 bases from V and 1 base from J, with 10 bases between. The CDR3 extends over 15 amino acids.

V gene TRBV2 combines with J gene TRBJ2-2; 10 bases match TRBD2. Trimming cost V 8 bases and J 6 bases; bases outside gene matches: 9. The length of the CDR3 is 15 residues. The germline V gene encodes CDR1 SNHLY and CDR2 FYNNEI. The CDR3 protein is CASRLAGASPGELFF. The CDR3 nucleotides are TGTGCCAGCCGGCTAGCGGGAGCCTCACCCGGGGAGCTGTTTTTT. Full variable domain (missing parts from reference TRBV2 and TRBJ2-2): EPEVTQTPSHQVTQMGQEVILRCVPISNHLYFYWYRQILGQKVEFLVSFYNNEISEKSEIFDDQFSVERPDGSNFTLKIRSTKLEDSAMYFCASRLAGASPGELFFGEGSRLTVL.

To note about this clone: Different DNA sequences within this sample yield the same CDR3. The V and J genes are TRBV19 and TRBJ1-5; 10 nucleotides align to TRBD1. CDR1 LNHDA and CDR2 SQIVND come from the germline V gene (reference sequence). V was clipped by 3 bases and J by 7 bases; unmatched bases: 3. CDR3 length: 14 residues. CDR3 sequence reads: CASSIGQGDQPQHF. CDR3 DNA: TGTGCCAGTAGTATCGGACAGGGGGACCAGCCCCAGCATTTT.

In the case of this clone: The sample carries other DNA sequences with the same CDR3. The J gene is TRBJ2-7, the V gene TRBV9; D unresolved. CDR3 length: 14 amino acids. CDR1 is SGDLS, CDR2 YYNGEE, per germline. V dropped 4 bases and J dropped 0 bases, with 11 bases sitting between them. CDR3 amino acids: CASSPRPSSYEQYF. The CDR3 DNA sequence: TGTGCCAGCAGCCCCCGTCCTTCCTCCTACGAGCAGTACTTC.

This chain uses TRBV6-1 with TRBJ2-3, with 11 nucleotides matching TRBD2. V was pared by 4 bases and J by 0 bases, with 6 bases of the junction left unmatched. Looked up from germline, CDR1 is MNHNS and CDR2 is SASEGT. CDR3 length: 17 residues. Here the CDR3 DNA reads TGTGCCAGCAGTGCCCTTAGCGGGGGGGTTAGCACAGATACGCAGTATTTT. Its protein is CASSALSGGVSTDTQYF.

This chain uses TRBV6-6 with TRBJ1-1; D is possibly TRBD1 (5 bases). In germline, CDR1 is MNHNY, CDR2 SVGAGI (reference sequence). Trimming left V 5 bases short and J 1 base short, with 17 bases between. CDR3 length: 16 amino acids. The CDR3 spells CASSRPPTEPNTEAFF. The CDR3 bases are TGTGCCAGCAGTCGCCCCCCGACAGAGCCGAACACTGAAGCTTTCTTT.

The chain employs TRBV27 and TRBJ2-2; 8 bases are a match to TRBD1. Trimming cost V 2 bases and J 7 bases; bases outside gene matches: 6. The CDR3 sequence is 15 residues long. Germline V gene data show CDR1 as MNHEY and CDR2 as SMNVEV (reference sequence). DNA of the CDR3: TGTGCCAGCAGTTTAGAGGGGACAGGTTACGGGGAGCTGTTTTTT. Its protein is CASSLEGTGYGELFF.

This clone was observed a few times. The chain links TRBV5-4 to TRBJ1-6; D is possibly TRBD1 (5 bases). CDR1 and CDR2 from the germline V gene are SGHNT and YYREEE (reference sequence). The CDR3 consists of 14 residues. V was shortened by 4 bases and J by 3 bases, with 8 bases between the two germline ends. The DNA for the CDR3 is TGTGCCAGCAGCCCGGGACTCTATAATTCACCCCTCCACTTT. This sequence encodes CASSPGLYNSPLHF. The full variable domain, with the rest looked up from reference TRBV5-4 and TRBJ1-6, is ETGVTQSPTHLIKTRGQQVTLRCSSQSGHNTVSWYQQALGQGPQFIFQYYREEENGRGNFPPRFSGLQFPNYSSELNVNALELDDSALYLCASSPGLYNSPLHFGNGTRLTVT.

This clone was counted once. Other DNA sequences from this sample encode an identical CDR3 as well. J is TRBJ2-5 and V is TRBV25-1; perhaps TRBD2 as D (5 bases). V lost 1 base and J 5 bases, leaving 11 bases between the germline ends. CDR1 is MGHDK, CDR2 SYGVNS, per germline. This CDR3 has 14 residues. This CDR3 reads CASSELGGGETQYF. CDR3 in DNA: TGTGCCAGCAGTGAATTAGGAGGCGGGGAGACCCAGTACTTC.

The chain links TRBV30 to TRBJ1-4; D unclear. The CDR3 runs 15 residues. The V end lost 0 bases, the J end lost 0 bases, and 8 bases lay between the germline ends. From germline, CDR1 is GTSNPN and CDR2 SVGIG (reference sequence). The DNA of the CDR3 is TGTGCCTGGAGTGTTGGGGAGGCAACTAATGAAAAACTGTTTTTT. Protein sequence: CAWSVGEATNEKLFF.

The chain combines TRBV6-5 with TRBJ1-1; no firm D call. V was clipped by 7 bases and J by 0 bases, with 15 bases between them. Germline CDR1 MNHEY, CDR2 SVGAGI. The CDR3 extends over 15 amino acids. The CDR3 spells CASKAAGVMNTEAFF. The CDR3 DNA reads TGTGCCAGCAAGGCGGCCGGGGTCATGAACACTGAAGCTTTCTTT.